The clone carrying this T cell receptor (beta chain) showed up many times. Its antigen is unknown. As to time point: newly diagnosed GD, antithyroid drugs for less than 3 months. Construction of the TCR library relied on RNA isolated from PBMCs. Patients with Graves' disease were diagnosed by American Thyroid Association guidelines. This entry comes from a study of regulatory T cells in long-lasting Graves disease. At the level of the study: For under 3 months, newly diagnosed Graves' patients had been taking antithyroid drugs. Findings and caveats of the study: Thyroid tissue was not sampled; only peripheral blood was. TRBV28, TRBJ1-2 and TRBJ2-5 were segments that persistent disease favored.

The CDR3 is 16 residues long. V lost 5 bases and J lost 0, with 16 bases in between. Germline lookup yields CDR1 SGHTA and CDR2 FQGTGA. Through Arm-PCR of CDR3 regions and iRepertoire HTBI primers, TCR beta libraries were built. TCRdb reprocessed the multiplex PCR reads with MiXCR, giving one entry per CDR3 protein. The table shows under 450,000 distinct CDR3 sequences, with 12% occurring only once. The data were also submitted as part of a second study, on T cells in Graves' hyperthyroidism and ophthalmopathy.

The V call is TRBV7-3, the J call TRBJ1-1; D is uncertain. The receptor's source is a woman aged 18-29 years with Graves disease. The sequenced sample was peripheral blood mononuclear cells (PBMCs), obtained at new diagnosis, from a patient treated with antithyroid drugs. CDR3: CASSKKVGRLNTEAFF. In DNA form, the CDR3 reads TGTGCCAGCAGCAAAAAAGTAGGGCGCCTGAACACTGAAGCTTTCTTT. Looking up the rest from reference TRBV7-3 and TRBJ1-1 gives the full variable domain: GAGVSQTPSNKVTEKGKYVELRCDPISGHTALYWYRQSLGQGPEFLIYFQGTGAADDSGLPNDRFFAVRPEGSVSTLKIQRTERGDSAVYLCASSKKVGRLNTEAFFGQGTRLTVV.